These 29 T cell receptor beta chains came from one sample sequenced in a study of shared clonotypes between healthy human individuals (dated by TCRdb to between 2020 and 2021). Receptors were amplified or captured by the immunoSEQ multiplex PCR assay. The immuneACCESS repertoire file appears here via TCRdb, limited to in-frame rearrangements. These files lack a portion of the clones; in checked studies, under half of the deficit traces to unresolved V genes, and the cause of the others is not known. The sample contains roughly 1,000,000 clones, approximately 78% of them found a single time. Together, the top ten hold under 0.65% of the sample. Source material: memory CD4+ T cells from PBMCs. The cell subset or site label for this specimen denotes: CD45RA-negative fraction. These receptors all stem from a man in his late teens or twenties in good health. Some clones in this sample may be carry-over from other donors' samples.

This clone has a single count. As DNA, the CDR3 is TGTGCCAGTGCCCAAAGGGGGGCTGGTCAAGAGACCCAGTACTTC. It yields the protein CASAQRGAGQETQYF. V and J are TRBV19 and TRBJ2-5; D may match TRBD1 or TRBD2 (6 bases each). Germline V gene sequence: CDR1 LNHDA, CDR2 SQIVND (reference sequence). Deletions cut 8 bases from V and 2 bases from J, with 18 bases between. The CDR3 is made up of 15 amino acids.

This clone was found once. The chain is built from TRBV27 and TRBJ1-2; D not certain. Germline-derived CDR1 and CDR2 are MNHEY and SMNVEV (reference sequence). CDR3 size: 14 residues. The V gene lost 5 bases and the J gene lost 4 bases, with 14 bases spanning the gap. CDR3 coding DNA: TGTGCCAGCAGTCCCACCCCGATCGGCTATGGCTACACCTTC. The encoded protein is CASSPTPIGYGYTF.

The chain carries TRBV7-8 and TRBJ1-4; TRBD1 matches 8 bases. The trim removed 2 bases at V and 7 bases at J, leaving 3 bases unmatched. This CDR3 spans 14 amino acids. CDR1 is SGHVS and CDR2 is FQNEAQ in the germline V gene. CDR3 bases: TGTGCCAGCAGCTTAACCGGGACAGGTGAAAAACTGTTTTTT. Its protein is CASSLTGTGEKLFF.

Many counts were recorded for this clone. V and J are TRBV10-3 and TRBJ2-6; TRBD2 is a possible D gene (6 bases). The V gene's germline CDR1 is ENHRY and CDR2 SYGVKD. The V gene lost 5 bases and the J gene lost 4 bases, with 18 bases spanning the gap. This CDR3 is 17 amino acids long. The chain's CDR3 is CAISPPPGGSGANVLTF. In DNA, the CDR3 is TGTGCCATCAGTCCACCCCCTGGAGGGTCCGGGGCCAACGTCCTGACTTTC.

This clone was observed at least ten times. The V gene is TRBV9, the J gene TRBJ1-1; a weak D match, TRBD1 (5 bases). This CDR3 is 14 amino acids long. Trimming removed 0 bases at V and 4 bases at J, with 10 bases between. Per the germline V gene, CDR1 is SGDLS and CDR2 is YYNGEE. The CDR3 reads CASSVGGSSTEAFF. The CDR3 DNA is TGTGCCAGCAGCGTAGGGGGCAGCTCCACTGAAGCTTTCTTT.

The CDR3 bases are TGTGCCAGCAGCCCGACAGGAAACACCATATATTTT. Translated: CASSPTGNTIYF. The chain recombines TRBV5-5 with TRBJ1-3, with D uncertain. The CDR3 extends over 12 amino acids. The ends were cut back, 4 bases at V and 4 bases at J, with 6 bases in the middle. Germline loops: CDR1 SGHKS, CDR2 YYEKEE (reference sequence).

This chain connects TRBV11-2 to TRBJ2-7; D is possibly TRBD1 or TRBD2 (6 bases each). The germline V and J ends were trimmed by 5 bases and 7 bases, with 24 bases remaining between them. CDR3 length equals 16 residues. CDR1 and CDR2 (germline): SGHAT, FQNNGV. The CDR3 nucleotides are TGTGCCAGCAGCATGACACTCTTTGGGGGGCAGGGTGAGCAGTACTTC. This sequence encodes CASSMTLFGGQGEQYF.

The chain is built from TRBV19 and TRBJ1-1, with TRBD1 identical over 8 bases. This CDR3 is 17 amino acids long. Germline loops: CDR1 LNHDA, CDR2 SQIVND (reference sequence). The V and J ends lost 5 bases and 1 base, in that order; junction bases with no gene match: 12. The CDR3 reads CASSALTGDSPNTEAFF. The CDR3 DNA reads as TGTGCCAGTAGTGCCTTGACAGGGGACAGCCCGAACACTGAAGCTTTCTTT.

The chain carries TRBV27 and TRBJ1-4; D unresolved. Germline V gene data show CDR1 as MNHEY and CDR2 as SMNVEV (reference sequence). V gave up 5 bases and J gave up 0 bases, with 10 bases separating them. The CDR3 consists of 15 residues. CDR3 amino acids: CASSGDRATNEKLFF. DNA of the CDR3: TGTGCCAGCAGTGGAGATAGGGCAACTAATGAAAAACTGTTTTTT. Supplemented by reference TRBV27 and TRBJ1-4, the full variable domain reads EAQVTQNPRYLITVTGKKLTVTCSQNMNHEYMSWYRQDPGLGLRQIYYSMNVEVTDKGDVPEGYKVSRKEKRNFPLILESPSPNQTSLYFCASSGDRATNEKLFFGSGTQLSVL.

This rearrangement joins TRBV2 to TRBJ2-2; no firm D call. This CDR3 comprises 13 residues. Germline CDR1 and CDR2: SNHLY and FYNNEI. With 6 bases removed from V and 6 bases from J, the gap between germline ends came to 11 bases. This CDR3 reads CASRLNPAGELFF. The CDR3 DNA reads TGTGCCAGCAGACTAAACCCGGCCGGGGAGCTGTTTTTT.

This clone was seen many times. J is TRBJ2-5 and V is TRBV6-5, with 7 bases lining up with TRBD2. The germline CDR1 and CDR2 sequences are MNHEY and SVGAGI. Trimming removed 7 bases from V and 1 base from J; junction bases left unmatched: 6. The CDR3 runs to 14 residues. CDR3 nucleotide sequence: TGTGCCAGCACCGAAGCGGGGACCCAAGAGACCCAGTACTTC. It specifies CASTEAGTQETQYF.

The chain links TRBV11-3 to TRBJ2-2; D ambiguous. Trimming cost V 1 base and J 2 bases, with 8 bases left between them. Germline values: CDR1 SGHNT, CDR2 YENEEA. The CDR3 covers 15 residues. The CDR3 DNA follows: TGTGCCAGCAGCTTAGCGCGACCAAACACCGGGGAGCTGTTTTTT. Its translation: CASSLARPNTGELFF. Based on the CDR3 plus reference TRBV11-3 and TRBJ2-2, the full variable domain is EAGVVQSPRYKIIEKKQPVAFWCNPISGHNTLYWYLQNLGQGPELLIRYENEEAVDDSQLPKDRFSAERLKGVDSTLKIQPAELGDSAVYLCASSLARPNTGELFFGEGSRLTVL.

This clone turned up a few times. Other DNA variants within this sample encode the same CDR3. The rearrangement uses TRBV5-4 and TRBJ1-1; D remains ambiguous. Germline V lookup: CDR1 SGHNT, CDR2 YYREEE (reference sequence). The ends were cut back, 1 base at V and 1 base at J, with 8 bases in the middle. The CDR3 is 14 amino acids. CDR3 nucleotide sequence: TGTGCCAGCAGCTTGTCCCAAACGAACACTGAAGCTTTCTTT. It is translated as CASSLSQTNTEAFF.

This chain links TRBV2 with TRBJ2-3, with TRBD1 matching over 7 bases. The V segment lost 4 bases and the J segment 4 bases; nucleotides outside the gene matches: 8. This CDR3 has 15 amino acids. Germline CDR1 is SNHLY and CDR2 is FYNNEI. CDR3 sequence (DNA): TGTGCCAGCAGTGTAGTAGGGCAGGGGGCAGATACGCAGTATTTT. Residues: CASSVVGQGADTQYF. The whole variable domain, filled in from reference TRBV2 and TRBJ2-3, reads EPEVTQTPSHQVTQMGQEVILRCVPISNHLYFYWYRQILGQKVEFLVSFYNNEISEKSEIFDDQFSVERPDGSNFTLKIRSTKLEDSAMYFCASSVVGQGADTQYFGPGTRLTVL.

The V gene is TRBV7-8, the J gene TRBJ2-3; 7 nucleotides align to TRBD1. V gave up 3 bases and J gave up 0 bases; unmatched junction bases: 3. CDR3 size: 15 residues. Germline V lookup: CDR1 SGHVS, CDR2 FQNEAQ. CDR3 in DNA: TGTGCCAGCAGCTTGCAGGGGGTTAGCACAGATACGCAGTATTTT. It is translated as CASSLQGVSTDTQYF.

In this sample, this clone turned up once. Other DNA sequences in this sample translate to the same CDR3. This chain uses TRBV6-1 with TRBJ1-5; D unresolved. Germline CDR1 MNHNS, CDR2 SASEGT. The CDR3 extends over 12 amino acids. V was shortened by 3 bases and J by 4 bases, with 4 bases between the two germline ends. The CDR3 nucleotides are TGTGCCAGCAGTGATGGTAATCAGCCCCAGCATTTT. It is translated as CASSDGNQPQHF.

V is TRBV6-6 and J is TRBJ1-3; D possibly corresponds to TRBD1 (6 bases). CDR3 length equals 16 residues. Germline loops: CDR1 MNHNY, CDR2 SVGAGI (reference sequence). V was shortened by 6 bases and J by 2 bases, with 17 bases between the two germline ends. The CDR3 here is CASRPGQRSAGNTIYF. The CDR3 nucleotides are TGTGCCAGCAGGCCGGGACAAAGGTCAGCTGGAAACACCATATATTTT.

This clone appeared once. V and J are TRBV27 and TRBJ2-7; 13 bases agree with TRBD2. The CDR3 has 16 residues. The trim removed 4 bases at V and 1 base at J, leaving 4 bases unmatched. Germline values: CDR1 MNHEY, CDR2 SMNVEV (reference sequence). The CDR3 DNA is TGTGCCAGCAGTTCACCGGGACTAGCGGGATCCTACGAGCAGTACTTC. Translated: CASSSPGLAGSYEQYF.

This chain connects TRBV7-2 to TRBJ1-2, with TRBD1 matching over 10 bases. Germline V CDR1 and CDR2: SGHTA, FQGNSA. J gave up 4 bases and V 1 base, and 9 bases lay outside the gene matches. The CDR3 loop spans 17 amino acids. The CDR3, as DNA: TGTGCCAGCAGCTTAGGGGACAGGGGTAAAACCTCCTATGGCTACACCTTC. This encodes CASSLGDRGKTSYGYTF.

This clone was observed a handful of times. The genes are TRBV5-4 and TRBJ1-2, with unresolved D. V lost 0 bases and J lost 2, with 11 bases in between. This CDR3 spans 15 amino acids. Germline CDR1 SGHNT, CDR2 YYREEE (reference sequence). CDR3 DNA: TGTGCCAGCAGCTTGGTTAGCGGTCAGAACTATGGCTACACCTTC. Its protein is CASSLVSGQNYGYTF.

The chain is built from TRBV25-1 and TRBJ2-7; D is ambiguous. The CDR3 is 13 amino acids. V lost 7 bases, J lost 7 bases, and 17 bases lay in between. CDR1 and CDR2 (germline): MGHDK, SYGVNS. Written as DNA, the CDR3 is TGTGCCAGCATCCCCGTGTCGGGTACAGAGCAGTACTTC. Protein: CASIPVSGTEQYF.

The chain employs TRBV7-2 and TRBJ2-3; D uncertain. This CDR3 is built from 14 residues. The V gene lost 4 bases and the J gene lost 1 base, with 9 bases spanning the gap. Germline-derived CDR1 and CDR2 are SGHTA and FQGNSA. The CDR3 sequence: CASSYLGGTDTQYF. Written as DNA, the CDR3 is TGTGCCAGCAGCTATCTCGGCGGCACAGATACGCAGTATTTT.

The V and J genes are TRBV28 and TRBJ1-2, with a possible D match to TRBD1 (6 bases). Per the germline V gene, CDR1 is MDHEN and CDR2 is SYDVKM. There are 12 residues in the CDR3. V lost 5 bases to trimming and J lost 7 bases, with 11 bases between them. DNA of the CDR3: TGTGCCAGCAGTCACGGGGGGGCTGGCTACACCTTC. Amino acids: CASSHGGAGYTF.

Concerning this clone itself: This specimen includes other DNA sequences encoding the same CDR3. J is TRBJ2-6 and V is TRBV5-1; maybe TRBD2 (5 bases). V was shortened by 0 bases and J by 4 bases, with 8 bases between the two germline ends. There are 15 residues in the CDR3. The germline V gene has CDR1 SGHRS and CDR2 YFSETQ. The CDR3 loop is CASSLVGVGANVLTF. The CDR3 DNA sequence: TGCGCCAGCAGCTTGGTCGGGGTAGGGGCCAACGTCCTGACTTTC. Supplemented by reference TRBV5-1 and TRBJ2-6, the full variable domain reads KAGVTQTPRYLIKTRGQQVTLSCSPISGHRSVSWYQQTPGQGLQFLFEYFSETQRNKGNFPGRFSGRQFSNSRSEMNVSTLELGDSALYLCASSLVGVGANVLTFGAGSRLTVL.

The V call is TRBV4-1, the J call TRBJ2-3; the D gene is possibly TRBD1 (6 bases). Germline V gene sequence: CDR1 MGHRA, CDR2 YSYEKL. CDR3 length equals 18 residues. The V and J ends lost 4 bases and 0 bases respectively, with 20 bases between them. In nucleotides, the CDR3 is TGCGCCAGCAGCCTTCCGCGGAGTACAGGGAGTAGCACAGATACGCAGTATTTT. Protein product: CASSLPRSTGSSTDTQYF.

The chain uses TRBV7-8 and TRBJ2-5; TRBD2 matches at 10 bases. Germline V CDR1 and CDR2: SGHVS, FQNEAQ. The CDR3 contains 14 residues. V gave up 5 bases and J gave up 4 bases; unmatched junction bases: 4. In DNA form, the CDR3 reads TGTGCCAGCAGCCGGACTAGCGGAAGAGAGACCCAGTACTTC. Its protein product is CASSRTSGRETQYF.

CDR3 DNA: TGTGCCAGCAGCTGGGTAGGGGGTGGCACTGAAGCTTTCTTT. Residues: CASSWVGGGTEAFF. The chain couples TRBV9 to TRBJ1-1; tentatively, D is TRBD1 (6 bases). Germline CDR1 is SGDLS and CDR2 is YYNGEE. This CDR3 has 14 amino acids. V gave up 4 bases and J gave up 4 bases, with 14 bases separating them.

V gene TRBV2 combines with J gene TRBJ2-7, with D perhaps matching TRBD1 (6 bases). Germline loops: CDR1 SNHLY, CDR2 FYNNEI. Trimming took off 10 bases at V and 5 bases at J, with 12 bases between the two ends. The CDR3 is 11 residues long. CDR3 in amino acids: CATANRDEQYF. CDR3 nucleotide sequence: TGTGCCACCGCCAACAGGGACGAGCAGTACTTC.

The chain employs TRBV25-1 and TRBJ2-7, with D possibly being TRBD1 or TRBD2 (7 bases each). In germline, CDR1 is MGHDK, CDR2 SYGVNS. Trimming took 8 bases from V and 7 from J, leaving 15 bases between them. The CDR3 is 12 amino acids. This CDR3 reads CASGEGAREQYF. The CDR3 DNA follows: TGTGCCAGCGGGGAGGGGGCAAGAGAGCAGTACTTC.